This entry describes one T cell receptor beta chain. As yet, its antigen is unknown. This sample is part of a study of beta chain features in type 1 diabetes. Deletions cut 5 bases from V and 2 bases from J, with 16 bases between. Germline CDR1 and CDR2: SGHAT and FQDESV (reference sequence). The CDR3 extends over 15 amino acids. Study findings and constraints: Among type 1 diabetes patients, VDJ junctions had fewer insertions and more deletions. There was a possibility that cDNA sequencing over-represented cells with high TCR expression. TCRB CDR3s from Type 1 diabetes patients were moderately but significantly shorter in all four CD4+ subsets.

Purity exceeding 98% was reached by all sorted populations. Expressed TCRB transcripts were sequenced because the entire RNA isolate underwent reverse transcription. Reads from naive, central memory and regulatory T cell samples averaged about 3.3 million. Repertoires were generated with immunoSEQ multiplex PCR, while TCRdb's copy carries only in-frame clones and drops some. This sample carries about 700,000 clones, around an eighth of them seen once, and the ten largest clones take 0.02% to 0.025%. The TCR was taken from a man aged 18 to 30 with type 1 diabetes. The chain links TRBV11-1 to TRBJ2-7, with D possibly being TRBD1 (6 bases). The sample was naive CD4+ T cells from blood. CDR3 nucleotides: TGTGCCAGCAGCACGATACAGGGTCTTACCTACGAGCAGTACTTC. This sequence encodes CASSTIQGLTYEQYF.